A selection of T cell receptor beta chains follows, all from one sample in a study of cytomegalovirus exposure and HLA in healthy donors. The table came from immunoSEQ multiplex PCR; TCRdb's copy has only in-frame clones and leaves some out. The profile shows 150,000 to 200,000 clones, under 80% of them singletons. Material for sequencing was PBMCs. The receptor set was obtained from a woman aged 25 to 45 in good health and CMV-seropositive. The CDR3 runs from the conserved cysteine through the conserved F or W.

j_call: TRBJ2-1; cdr3_length: 16; v_call: TRBV28; cdr3_aa: CASEGRQGSSYNEQFF
j_call: TRBJ2-5; cdr3_length: 15; v_call: TRBV7-7; cdr3_aa: CASSGRWGTQETQYF
j_call: TRBJ1-3; cdr3_length: 17; v_call: TRBV7-8; cdr3_aa: CASSPTRAGGSGNTIYF
j_call: TRBJ2-5; cdr3_length: 13; v_call: TRBV6-6; cdr3_aa: CASSLQGRETQYF
j_call: TRBJ2-7; cdr3_length: 13; v_call: TRBV29-1; cdr3_aa: CSVEDGMTYEQYF
j_call: TRBJ2-6; cdr3_length: 15; v_call: TRBV7-2; cdr3_aa: CASEGVLSGANVLTF
j_call: TRBJ2-5; cdr3_length: 13; v_call: TRBV7-3; cdr3_aa: CASSQGPQETQYF
j_call: TRBJ1-4; cdr3_length: 13; v_call: TRBV15; cdr3_aa: CATSRTGREKLFF
j_call: TRBJ1-5; cdr3_length: 12; v_call: TRBV19; cdr3_aa: CASTDSYQPQHF
j_call: TRBJ2-5; cdr3_length: 15; v_call: TRBV6-1; cdr3_aa: CASSGKQGARETQYF
j_call: TRBJ1-2; cdr3_length: 14; v_call: TRBV19; cdr3_aa: CASSIERGDFGYTF
j_call: TRBJ2-2; cdr3_length: 18; v_call: TRBV4-3; cdr3_aa: CASSLGLAGGLYTGELFF
j_call: TRBJ2-7; cdr3_length: 13; v_call: TRBV5-1; cdr3_aa: CASSGTDSYEQYF
j_call: TRBJ2-1; cdr3_length: 20; v_call: TRBV6-1; cdr3_aa: CASSANWEAGGVASYNEQFF
j_call: TRBJ2-5; cdr3_length: 15; v_call: TRBV27; cdr3_aa: CASSLRQGAGETQYF
j_call: TRBJ1-5; cdr3_length: 14; v_call: TRBV4-3; cdr3_aa: CASSQGQGSQPQHF
j_call: TRBJ2-7; cdr3_length: 14; v_call: TRBV11-2; cdr3_aa: CASSLARGGYEQYF
j_call: .; cdr3_length: 13; v_call: TRBV6-1; cdr3_aa: CASRGTGSYEQYF
j_call: TRBJ1-4; cdr3_length: 13; v_call: TRBV7-9; cdr3_aa: CASSFLTAEKLFF
j_call: TRBJ2-7; cdr3_length: 15; v_call: TRBV4-1; cdr3_aa: CASSQGVQTDYEQYF
j_call: TRBJ2-3; cdr3_length: 15; v_call: TRBV29-1; cdr3_aa: CSVERFLGAADTQYF
j_call: TRBJ1-2; cdr3_length: 12; v_call: TRBV6-5; cdr3_aa: CPLNRGGYGYTF
j_call: TRBJ1-6; cdr3_length: 14; v_call: TRBV2; cdr3_aa: CAGLAGGESSPLHF
j_call: TRBJ2-5; cdr3_length: 15; v_call: TRBV18; cdr3_aa: CASSPNPAREETQYF
j_call: TRBJ1-2; cdr3_length: 15; v_call: TRBV2; cdr3_aa: CASRKDREANYGYTF
j_call: TRBJ1-2; cdr3_length: 12; v_call: TRBV6-5; cdr3_aa: CASTGGGEGYTF
j_call: TRBJ2-1; cdr3_length: 16; v_call: TRBV10-3; cdr3_aa: CAISRTSGGLNNEQFF
j_call: TRBJ2-7; cdr3_length: 15; v_call: TRBV28; cdr3_aa: CASRPQEKRSYEQYF
j_call: TRBJ1-3; cdr3_length: 15; v_call: TRBV19; cdr3_aa: CASSRTQGSGNTIYF
j_call: TRBJ1-1; cdr3_length: 14; v_call: TRBV19; cdr3_aa: CASTKSGAYTEAFF
j_call: .; cdr3_length: 15; v_call: TRBV5-4; cdr3_aa: CASSPPGKGALEQYF
j_call: TRBJ1-4; cdr3_length: 13; v_call: TRBV15; cdr3_aa: CATGSRVREKLFF
j_call: TRBJ2-7; cdr3_length: 19; v_call: TRBV4-2; cdr3_aa: CASSQDLGGQGTSAGEQYF
j_call: TRBJ2-7; cdr3_length: 13; v_call: TRBV4-3; cdr3_aa: CASSHVNRDEQYF
j_call: TRBJ1-1; cdr3_length: 15; v_call: TRBV19; cdr3_aa: CASSIGLGAGPEAFF
j_call: TRBJ2-1; cdr3_length: 15; v_call: TRBV9; cdr3_aa: CASSLSGGANNEQFF
j_call: TRBJ1-4; cdr3_length: 17; v_call: TRBV5-1; cdr3_aa: CASSLGYRDATNEKLFF
j_call: TRBJ2-7; cdr3_length: 14; v_call: TRBV19; cdr3_aa: CASSIGTPGYEQYF
j_call: TRBJ2-7; cdr3_length: 14; v_call: TRBV6-1; cdr3_aa: CASSDSPSSYEQYF
j_call: TRBJ1-2; cdr3_length: 18; v_call: TRBV9; cdr3_aa: CASSVALQPGQGPYGYTF
j_call: .; cdr3_length: 13; v_call: TRBV13; cdr3_aa: CASSLRGAYEQYF
j_call: TRBJ1-4; cdr3_length: 15; v_call: TRBV28; cdr3_aa: CASSSRAPVNEKLFF
j_call: TRBJ2-2; cdr3_length: 16; v_call: TRBV5-1; cdr3_aa: CASNDRGTPGTGELFF
j_call: TRBJ2-7; cdr3_length: 16; v_call: TRBV19; cdr3_aa: CASRLTGTGGLAEQYF
j_call: .; cdr3_length: 11; v_call: TRBV5-4; cdr3_aa: CASSLGYEQYF
j_call: TRBJ2-6; cdr3_length: 17; v_call: TRBV5-4; cdr3_aa: CASSLGINRAGANVLTF
j_call: TRBJ1-4; cdr3_length: 13; v_call: TRBV6-5; cdr3_aa: CASRRGQGGKLFF
j_call: TRBJ2-7; cdr3_length: 13; v_call: TRBV28; cdr3_aa: CASRADRAYEQYF
j_call: TRBJ2-2; cdr3_length: 14; v_call: TRBV10-3; cdr3_aa: CAISGPLNTGELFF
j_call: TRBJ2-3; cdr3_length: 19; v_call: TRBV7-2; cdr3_aa: CASSLAGRGGKGSTDTQYF
j_call: TRBJ2-7; cdr3_length: 17; v_call: TRBV18; cdr3_aa: CASSPRGSGVMKFEQYF
j_call: TRBJ1-4; cdr3_length: 15; v_call: TRBV9; cdr3_aa: CASSVSTVGNEKLFF
j_call: TRBJ2-7; cdr3_length: 12; v_call: TRBV11-3; cdr3_aa: CASSPNRGEQYF
j_call: TRBJ2-5; cdr3_length: 18; v_call: TRBV18; cdr3_aa: CASSPSASGGLYQETQYF
j_call: TRBJ1-1; cdr3_length: 14; v_call: TRBV6-5; cdr3_aa: CASSYSRLYTEAFF
j_call: TRBJ1-5; cdr3_length: 16; v_call: TRBV4-3; cdr3_aa: CASSQRARDRVQPQHF
j_call: TRBJ1-4; cdr3_length: 17; v_call: TRBV4-1; cdr3_aa: CASSLVDRITTNEKLFF
j_call: TRBJ1-2; cdr3_length: 12; v_call: TRBV28; cdr3_aa: CASSVLNYGYTF
j_call: TRBJ2-7; cdr3_length: 15; v_call: TRBV4-1; cdr3_aa: CASSQGDRISYEQYF
j_call: TRBJ1-2; cdr3_length: 15; v_call: TRBV18; cdr3_aa: CASSPSGQANYGYTF